This is a list of T cell receptor beta chains from one sample in a study of T cell repertoires in cytomegalovirus infection. TCRdb re-analysed the reads in MiXCR, keeping a single row per CDR3 protein. The table shows 45,000 to 65,000 distinct CDR3 sequences, with 15% to 20% occurring only once. These TCRs' antigens remain unknown. The starting material was CD8+ T cells from cultured PBMCs, obtained from culture after CMV antigen stimulation. The receptors come from a human donor in good health (CMV status not recorded). Some clones in this sample may be carry-over from other donors' samples. Both conserved end residues are part of each CDR3. D genes are given only for firm matches. Rows give clone size only sometimes, using once, few, many, or a class for an expanded clone.

size: once; D: .; V: TRBV12-3/TRBV12-4; J: TRBJ2-7; CDR3: CASSFNGREDEQYF; DNA: TGTGCCAGCAGTTTTAACGGCAGGGAGGACGAGCAGTACTTC
size: few; D: .; V: TRBV4-2; J: TRBJ1-2; CDR3: CASSQATGVRALGYTF; DNA: TGTGCCAGCAGCCAAGCCACGGGAGTCAGGGCTCTTGGCTACACCTTC
size: few; D: TRBD1; V: TRBV7-9; J: TRBJ2-1; CDR3: CASSPGQGYYNEQFF; DNA: TGTGCCAGCAGCCCTGGACAGGGCTACTACAATGAGCAGTTCTTC
size: few; D: .; V: TRBV7-8; J: TRBJ2-7; CDR3: CASRNRTDYEQYF; DNA: TGTGCCAGCAGAAATAGGACAGATTACGAGCAGTACTTC
size: .; D: TRBD1; V: TRBV7-2; J: TRBJ1-2; CDR3: CASSLVRAGGDYGYTF; DNA: TGTGCCAGCAGCTTAGTGCGGGCAGGGGGCGACTATGGCTACACCTTC
size: .; D: .; V: TRBV6-2/TRBV6-3; J: TRBJ2-3; CDR3: CASSYYGGLDSDTQYF; DNA: TGTGCCAGCAGTTACTACGGGGGGCTCGATTCAGATACGCAGTATTTT
size: few; D: .; V: TRBV5-6; J: TRBJ2-2; CDR3: CASSLGGSGELFF; DNA: TGTGCCAGCAGCTTGGGGGGGTCCGGGGAGCTGTTTTTT
size: few; D: .; V: TRBV7-2; J: TRBJ1-2; CDR3: CASSLGGVDYGYTF; DNA: TGTGCCAGCAGCTTAGGTGGGGTGGACTATGGCTACACCTTC
size: once; D: .; V: TRBV10-2; J: TRBJ2-1; CDR3: CASSAGPNNEQFF; DNA: TGCGCCAGCAGTGCTGGACCCAACAATGAGCAGTTCTTC
size: .; D: TRBD2; V: TRBV7-3; J: TRBJ2-3; CDR3: CASSPGLAGSTDTQYF; DNA: TGTGCCAGCAGCCCAGGACTAGCGGGGAGCACAGATACGCAGTATTTT
size: .; D: TRBD1; V: TRBV7-2; J: TRBJ1-1; CDR3: CASSWRTGGLTRGTEAFF; DNA: TGTGCCAGCAGCTGGAGGACAGGGGGCCTGACCCGGGGAACTGAAGCTTTCTTT
size: .; D: TRBD2; V: TRBV7-6; J: TRBJ2-1; CDR3: CASSPGLAGEQFF; DNA: TGTGCCAGCAGCCCGGGACTAGCGGGAGAGCAGTTCTTC
size: .; D: .; V: TRBV27; J: TRBJ1-1; CDR3: CASSTSRRATEAFF; DNA: TGTGCCAGCAGTACCTCGAGACGGGCCACTGAAGCTTTCTTT
size: few; D: .; V: TRBV6-2/TRBV6-3; J: TRBJ1-2; CDR3: CASSYSTGARGYTF; DNA: TGTGCCAGCAGTTACTCGACGGGGGCACGCGGCTACACCTTC
size: once; D: .; V: TRBV27; J: TRBJ2-6; CDR3: CASSLFYPGLGANVLTF; DNA: TGTGCCAGCAGTTTATTTTACCCGGGGCTCGGGGCCAACGTCCTGACTTTC
size: once; D: .; V: TRBV7-6; J: TRBJ2-3; CDR3: CASSSAGTGPSTDTQYF; DNA: TGTGCCAGCAGCTCGGCCGGGACCGGGCCGAGCACAGATACGCAGTATTTT
size: .; D: .; V: TRBV6-2/TRBV6-3; J: TRBJ2-3; CDR3: CASSYSILADTDTQYF; DNA: TGTGCCAGCAGTTACTCGATTTTAGCGGACACAGATACGCAGTATTTT
size: .; D: .; V: TRBV7-6; J: TRBJ2-5; CDR3: CASNLAAQDQETQYF; DNA: TGTGCCAGCAACCTAGCAGCGCAGGACCAAGAGACCCAGTACTTC
size: few; D: .; V: TRBV6-5; J: TRBJ2-2; CDR3: CASRPGTQNTGELFF; DNA: TGTGCCAGCAGACCCGGGACACAGAACACCGGGGAGCTGTTTTTT
size: few; D: TRBD1; V: TRBV6-5; J: TRBJ1-5; CDR3: CASSPRQGASQPQHF; DNA: TGTGCCAGCAGTCCTAGACAGGGGGCGAGTCAGCCCCAGCATTTT
size: few; D: .; V: TRBV10-2; J: TRBJ1-1; CDR3: CASSEVGGVNTEAFF; DNA: TGCGCCAGCAGTGAGGTAGGGGGGGTGAACACTGAAGCTTTCTTT
size: few; D: .; V: TRBV11-3; J: TRBJ1-1; CDR3: CASSPGGTDAFF; DNA: TGTGCCAGCAGCCCCGGGGGCACCGACGCTTTCTTT
size: .; D: .; V: TRBV9; J: TRBJ2-7; CDR3: CASSVAGETYEQYF; DNA: TGTGCCAGCAGCGTAGCCGGGGAGACCTACGAGCAGTACTTC
size: .; D: .; V: TRBV7-6; J: TRBJ2-1; CDR3: CASSANRVEQFF; DNA: TGTGCCAGCAGCGCAAACAGGGTCGAGCAGTTCTTC
size: few; D: .; V: TRBV10-3; J: TRBJ2-5; CDR3: CAISESRETQYF; DNA: TGTGCCATCAGTGAGTCGCGGGAGACCCAGTACTTC
size: .; D: .; V: TRBV6-5; J: TRBJ1-3; CDR3: CDSSYGRYSGNTIYF; DNA: TGTGACAGCAGTTACGGAAGATACTCTGGAAACACCATATATTTT
size: many; D: .; V: TRBV7-2; J: TRBJ2-7; CDR3: CASSPRFMSSYEQYF; DNA: TGTGCCAGCAGCCCGCGGTTTATGAGCTCCTACGAGCAGTACTTC
size: few; D: TRBD1; V: TRBV4-3; J: TRBJ1-4; CDR3: CASSQDPGTGATNEKLFF; DNA: TGCGCCAGCAGCCAAGATCCTGGGACAGGGGCAACTAATGAAAAACTGTTTTTT
size: many; D: .; V: TRBV12-3/TRBV12-4; J: TRBJ2-1; CDR3: CASSLRTIYNEQFF; DNA: TGTGCCAGCAGCTTACGGACTATTTACAATGAGCAGTTCTTC
size: .; D: TRBD1; V: TRBV7-9; J: TRBJ2-2; CDR3: CASSGPGTGDTGELFF; DNA: TGTGCCAGCAGCGGGCCCGGGACAGGGGATACCGGGGAGCTGTTTTTT
size: few; D: .; V: TRBV7-2; J: TRBJ1-1; CDR3: CASSLKPGYTEAFF; DNA: TGTGCCAGCAGCCTCAAGCCGGGTTACACTGAAGCTTTCTTT
size: .; D: TRBD1; V: TRBV5-4; J: TRBJ1-2; CDR3: CASSVGQGGYGYTF; DNA: TGTGCCAGCAGCGTTGGACAGGGTGGATACGGCTACACCTTC
size: many; D: TRBD1; V: TRBV7-2; J: TRBJ2-6; CDR3: CASSHTPEDRAYSGANVLTF; DNA: TGTGCCAGCAGTCATACTCCGGAGGACAGGGCTTACTCTGGGGCCAACGTCCTGACTTTC
size: few; D: TRBD1; V: TRBV7-2; J: TRBJ2-1; CDR3: CASSKRAGQVLNEQFF; DNA: TGTGCCAGCAGCAAAAGGGCGGGACAGGTTCTTAATGAGCAGTTCTTC
size: few; D: .; V: TRBV5-1; J: TRBJ2-7; CDR3: CASSLSPGEGLEQYF; DNA: TGCGCCAGCAGCTTGTCCCCAGGGGAAGGCCTCGAGCAGTACTTC
size: .; D: .; V: TRBV7-9; J: TRBJ2-7; CDR3: CASSGRSPVFRGEQYF; DNA: TGTGCCAGCAGCGGAAGGTCCCCGGTATTTCGGGGCGAGCAGTACTTC
size: few; D: .; V: TRBV6-2/TRBV6-3; J: TRBJ1-1; CDR3: CASSMGRSEAFF; DNA: TGTGCCAGCAGTATGGGACGGAGTGAAGCTTTCTTT
size: many; D: .; V: TRBV7-2; J: TRBJ1-5; CDR3: CASSLVTGALNQPQHF; DNA: TGTGCCAGCAGCTTAGTTACAGGCGCCCTCAATCAGCCCCAGCATTTT
size: .; D: .; V: TRBV7-6; J: TRBJ2-7; CDR3: CASSLTEGFNYEQYF; DNA: TGTGCCAGCAGCTTAACTGAGGGGTTTAACTACGAGCAGTACTTC
size: .; D: .; V: TRBV28; J: TRBJ2-2; CDR3: CASSLQWTAGELFF; DNA: TGTGCCAGCAGTTTACAATGGACAGCCGGGGAGCTGTTTTTT
size: .; D: .; V: TRBV5-6; J: TRBJ1-2; CDR3: CASSLGRDRTYGYTF; DNA: TGTGCCAGCAGCTTGGGCCGGGACCGCACCTATGGCTACACCTTC
size: .; D: TRBD1; V: TRBV5-1; J: TRBJ2-7; CDR3: CASSWGTGSSYEQYF; DNA: TGCGCCAGCAGCTGGGGGACAGGGTCCTCCTACGAGCAGTACTTC
size: many; D: .; V: TRBV6-5; J: TRBJ1-5; CDR3: CASSYSPVGDQPQHF; DNA: TGTGCCAGCAGTTACTCCCCCGTAGGGGATCAGCCCCAGCATTTT